The 27 T cell receptor beta chains presented below share a single source sample, sequenced in a study of T-cell memory formation after mild COVID-19. TCRdb reprocessed the 5' RACE reads via MiXCR and lists one record per CDR3 protein. In the table there are about 290,000 distinct CDR3 sequences, 15% to 20% of which are singletons. Sequenced material: PBMCs or a T cell subset sorted from them (not recorded which). The receptors were sampled from a man between 18 and 35 years old who had mild COVID-19 (a few samples of this study predate the infection). Cell type and time point are not known.

This clonotype turned up a few times. This chain connects TRBV12-3 or TRBV12-4 to TRBJ1-5, with D uncertain. V was pared by 6 bases and J by 4 bases, with 7 bases between. The CDR3 totals 12 residues. The chain's CDR3 is CASRTGNQPQHF. CDR3 DNA: TGTGCCAGCAGGACGGGAAATCAGCCCCAGCATTTT.

This clonotype was picked up many times. The chain couples TRBV12-3 or TRBV12-4 to TRBJ2-7, with D tentatively TRBD1 (6 bases). Trimming stripped 4 bases from V and 6 bases from J, with 10 bases between. CDR3 size: 12 residues. The CDR3 bases are TGTGCCAGCAGTTCAGGGGTGGCCGAGCAGTACGTC. This translates into CASSSGVAEQYV.

This clonotype has ten or more counts. A junction end diverges from the germline sequence, so it may reflect a read error. The chain carries TRBV20-1 and TRBJ2-2, with D possibly called TRBD1 or TRBD2 (5 bases each). The CDR3 runs 12 residues. From germline, CDR1 is DFQATT and CDR2 SNEGSKA (reference sequence). The CDR3 protein is CSARNGDRVRAF. Written as DNA, the CDR3 is TGCAGTGCTAGAAACGGGGACCGCGTGCGGGCCTTT.

This chain joins TRBV28 and TRBJ2-4, with D possibly TRBD1 on 5 matching bases. The CDR3 is made up of 14 amino acids. V was trimmed by 6 bases and J by 0 bases, leaving 9 bases between them. Germline CDR1 reads MDHEN; CDR2 reads SYDVKM. CDR3 residues: CASRAGLAKNIQYF. The CDR3 DNA reads TGTGCCAGCAGGGCAGGGCTAGCCAAAAACATTCAGTACTTC.

This sequence joins TRBV30 and TRBJ2-1; 8 nucleotides align to TRBD2. This CDR3 region has 14 residues. Germline V gene sequence: CDR1 GTSNPN, CDR2 SVGIG (reference sequence). The ends lost 3 bases at V and 9 bases at J; junction bases unmatched: 10. In nucleotides, the CDR3 is TGTGCCTGGAGCGGACTAGCTTGGGCCGGTGAGCAGTTCTTC. Encoded protein: CAWSGLAWAGEQFF.

The chain couples TRBV5-1 to TRBJ1-2; possible D gene TRBD1, 5 bases. The CDR3 runs 12 residues. The ends were cut back, 1 base at V and 8 bases at J, with 9 bases in the middle. Per germline, CDR1 SGHRS and CDR2 YFSETQ. Here the CDR3 reads CASSLQGGGYTF. In DNA form, the CDR3 reads TGCGCCAGCAGCTTGCAGGGTGGAGGCTACACCTTC.

This clonotype has a handful of counts. This chain uses TRBV7-9 with TRBJ2-5; possibly TRBD1 or TRBD2 for D (5 bases each). The CDR3 runs to 14 residues. V was pared by 2 bases and J by 5 bases, with 12 bases between. CDR1 is SEHNR and CDR2 is FQNEAQ in the germline V gene (reference sequence). Here the CDR3 reads CASSLFGDPETQYF. The CDR3 bases are TGTGCCAGCAGCTTATTTGGGGACCCGGAGACCCAGTACTTC.

This clonotype was detected a few times. V and J are TRBV6-2 or TRBV6-3 and TRBJ2-7; D unresolved. The CDR3 covers 15 residues. The germline gives CDR1 MNHEY, CDR2 SVGEGT. Trimming shortened V by 1 base and J by 3 bases, and 13 bases separated the two germline ends. CDR3: CASSYLTDGGYEQYF. CDR3 in DNA: TGTGCCAGCAGTTACTTAACGGACGGTGGCTACGAGCAGTACTTC.

This clonotype appeared a few times. The chain employs TRBV5-1 and TRBJ2-7, with 7 bases aligning to TRBD2. Germline lookup yields CDR1 SGHRS and CDR2 YFSETQ. The trim removed 2 bases at V and 6 bases at J, leaving 5 bases unmatched. The length of the CDR3 is 13 residues. Written as DNA, the CDR3 is TGCGCCAGCAGCTTTATAGCGGGCGGCGAGCAGTACTTC. As protein: CASSFIAGGEQYF.

This clonotype has only a few counts. J is TRBJ1-2 and V is TRBV6-5; D not resolved. Trimming stripped 0 bases from V and 7 bases from J, with 9 bases between. The CDR3 consists of 13 residues. Germline-derived CDR1 and CDR2 are MNHEY and SVGAGI. The DNA for the CDR3 is TGTGCCAGCAGTTACTCAGGCTCCGCTGGCTACACCTTC. It encodes CASSYSGSAGYTF.

In its sample, this clonotype was seen a few times. V usage is TRBV9 and J usage is TRBJ2-1; 10 bases are a match to TRBD1. Trimming cost V 4 bases and J 5 bases; bases outside gene matches: 3. The CDR3 totals 14 residues. Per the germline V gene, CDR1 is SGDLS and CDR2 is YYNGEE. This CDR3 reads CASSLGQGHNEQFF. The CDR3 region has the DNA TGTGCCAGCAGCTTGGGACAGGGGCACAATGAGCAGTTCTTC.

V gene TRBV7-9 combines with J gene TRBJ1-1, with a possible D match to TRBD1 (5 bases). Germline V lookup: CDR1 SEHNR, CDR2 FQNEAQ (reference sequence). The CDR3 spans 15 residues. Trimming stripped 5 bases from V and 1 base from J, with 14 bases between. CDR3 sequence reads: CASSPRDPGNTEAFF. In nucleotides, the CDR3 is TGTGCCAGCAGCCCCCGGGACCCCGGGAACACTGAAGCTTTCTTT. The entire variable domain, with the rest obtained from reference TRBV7-9 and TRBJ1-1, is as follows: DTGVSQNPRHKITKRGQNVTFRCDPISEHNRLYWYRQTLGQGPEFLTYFQNEAQLEKSRLLSDRFSAERPKGSFSTLEIQRTEQGDSAMYLCASSPRDPGNTEAFFGQGTRLTVV.

J is TRBJ1-2 and V is TRBV28; no definite D call. The CDR3 has 12 residues. Per germline, CDR1 MDHEN and CDR2 SYDVKM. V lost 6 bases, J lost 10 bases, and 15 bases lay in between. The CDR3 reads CASSLWPESYTF. CDR3 nucleotide sequence: TGTGCCAGCAGCCTCTGGCCTGAATCCTACACCTTC.

The chain links TRBV5-1 to TRBJ2-6, with 7 bases lining up with TRBD2. CDR1 is SGHRS, CDR2 YFSETQ, per germline. The CDR3 runs to 17 residues. Trimming cost V 1 base and J 0 bases; bases outside gene matches: 4. The CDR3 DNA sequence: TGCGCCAGCAGCTTGACGGGGGGAAGCTCTGGGGCCAACGTCCTGACTTTC. This encodes CASSLTGGSSGANVLTF.

This clonotype was counted only a few times. The chain joins TRBV4-2 to TRBJ2-7, with a possible D match to TRBD2 (5 bases). The CDR3 has 15 amino acids. Trimming left V 0 bases short and J 1 base short, with 10 bases between. Germline V gene sequence: CDR1 LGHNA, CDR2 YNFKEQ. The CDR3 protein is CASSQERAGSYEQYF. CDR3 sequence (DNA): TGTGCCAGCAGCCAAGAGAGGGCAGGATCCTACGAGCAGTACTTC.

This clonotype has just a few counts. The chain uses TRBV20-1 and TRBJ2-3, with D unresolved. Germline assignment: CDR1 DFQATT and CDR2 SNEGSKA (reference sequence). Between the trimmed V and J ends, which lost 2 bases and 2 bases, there was a span of 5 bases. The length of the CDR3 is 12 residues. The CDR3 region has the DNA TGCAGTGCTAGAACTTTCACAGATACGCAGTATTTT. It yields the protein CSARTFTDTQYF.

This clonotype was observed a handful of times. The V call is TRBV7-2, the J call TRBJ2-7; possibly TRBD1 or TRBD2 for D (5 bases each). V lost 5 bases, J lost 6 bases, and 17 bases lay in between. The CDR3 totals 14 residues. Germline V gene data show CDR1 as SGHTA and CDR2 as FQGNSA. CDR3 protein: CASSKEGRRREQYF. The CDR3 DNA reads TGTGCCAGCAGCAAAGAGGGGCGGAGGCGCGAGCAGTACTTC.

The rearrangement uses TRBV4-1 and TRBJ1-1; tentatively, D is TRBD1 (5 bases). V was clipped by 4 bases and J by 1 base, with 16 bases between them. This CDR3 has 16 residues. CDR1 and CDR2 (germline): MGHRA, YSYEKL. CDR3 amino acids: CASSLRSGGRNTEAFF. The DNA for the CDR3 is TGCGCCAGCAGCCTACGGAGCGGGGGGAGGAACACTGAAGCTTTCTTT.

V is TRBV7-6 and J is TRBJ2-7; D not certain. The length of the CDR3 is 14 residues. V lost 1 base, J lost 0 bases, and 7 bases lay in between. Germline-derived CDR1 and CDR2 are SGHVS and FNYEAQ. The CDR3 sequence is CASSLGARSYEQYF. The CDR3 bases are TGTGCCAGCAGCTTAGGGGCCCGCTCCTACGAGCAGTACTTC.

V usage is TRBV15 and J usage is TRBJ2-7; no reliable D call. Trimming removed 0 bases at V and 6 bases at J, with 9 bases between. CDR1 and CDR2 (germline): LNHNV, YYDKDF (reference sequence). This CDR3 has 13 residues. The CDR3 DNA reads as TGTGCCACCAGCAGAGATTCCTATTCCGAGCAGTACGTC. Translation gives CATSRDSYSEQYV.

This clonotype was counted only a few times. This chain links TRBV4-3 with TRBJ1-6; the D is unclear. Germline values: CDR1 LGHNA, CDR2 YSLEER. This CDR3 region has 13 residues. The V gene lost 1 base and the J gene lost 11 bases, with 9 bases spanning the gap. In nucleotides, the CDR3 is TGCGCCAGCAGCCAAGTTGACGGTCCACCCCTCCACTTT. It translates to CASSQVDGPPLHF.

The sample holds many counts of this clonotype. This sequence joins TRBV29-1 and TRBJ2-3; D call uncertain. The germline V and J ends were trimmed by 4 bases and 4 bases, with 0 bases remaining between them. The CDR3 has 9 residues. From germline, CDR1 is SQVTM and CDR2 ANQGSEA. The CDR3 DNA reads as TGCAGCGTTGCAGATACGCAGTATTTT. Encoded protein: CSVADTQYF.

This clonotype turned up a few times. The chain combines TRBV5-4 with TRBJ1-2; 11 bases are a match to TRBD1. V lost 4 bases and J lost 4; bases outside the gene matches: 6. This CDR3 region has 15 residues. Germline assignment: CDR1 SGHNT and CDR2 YYREEE (reference sequence). The CDR3 protein is CASSPGQGAGYGYTF. In DNA, the CDR3 is TGTGCCAGCAGCCCCGGACAGGGGGCCGGCTATGGCTACACCTTC.

In regard to this clonotype: At one end, the junction sequence differs from germline, possibly due to a read error. This chain connects TRBV7-7 to TRBJ2-3; TRBD2 matches at 14 bases. Germline values: CDR1 SSHAT, CDR2 FNYEAQ (reference sequence). The CDR3 sequence is 16 residues long. The CDR3 region has the DNA TGTGCTAGCAGCCAGGGACTAGCGGGGGACGGGGATACGCAGTATTTT. Protein product: CASSQGLAGDGDTQYF.

The rearrangement joins TRBV6-1 to TRBJ1-1; possible D gene TRBD1, 5 bases. The CDR3 contains 16 residues. The V gene's germline CDR1 is MNHNS and CDR2 SASEGT. The ends were cut back, 0 bases at V and 4 bases at J, with 15 bases in the middle. CDR3 loop: CASSEAQGWAVTEAFF. DNA of the CDR3: TGTGCCAGCAGTGAAGCCCAGGGCTGGGCTGTCACTGAAGCTTTCTTT.

The chain has TRBV12-3 or TRBV12-4 and TRBJ2-7, with D unresolved. V lost 3 bases and J 1 base, leaving 10 bases between the germline ends. The CDR3 is made up of 14 amino acids. The CDR3 sequence: CASSFGQPSYEQYF. CDR3 DNA sequence: TGTGCCAGCAGTTTCGGGCAACCATCCTACGAGCAGTACTTC.

The gene calls are TRBV7-9 and TRBJ2-7, with a weak D call TRBD1 (6 bases). The CDR3 extends over 13 amino acids. Trimming took 5 bases from V and 3 from J, leaving 11 bases between them. Looked up from germline, CDR1 is SEHNR and CDR2 is FQNEAQ (reference sequence). CDR3 protein: CASSPGGLYEQYF. CDR3 sequence (DNA): TGTGCCAGCAGCCCTGGGGGCCTCTACGAGCAGTACTTC.